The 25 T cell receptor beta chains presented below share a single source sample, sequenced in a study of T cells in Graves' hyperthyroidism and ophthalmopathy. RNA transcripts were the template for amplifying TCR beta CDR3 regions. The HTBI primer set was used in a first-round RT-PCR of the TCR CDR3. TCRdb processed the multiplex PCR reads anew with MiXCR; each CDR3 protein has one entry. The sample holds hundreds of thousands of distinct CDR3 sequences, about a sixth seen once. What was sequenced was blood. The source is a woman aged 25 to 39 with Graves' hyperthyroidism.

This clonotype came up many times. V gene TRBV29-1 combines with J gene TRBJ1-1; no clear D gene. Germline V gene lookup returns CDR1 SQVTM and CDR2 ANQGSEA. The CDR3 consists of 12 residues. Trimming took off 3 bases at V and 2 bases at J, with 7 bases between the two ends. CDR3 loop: CSVELENTEAFF. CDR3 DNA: TGCAGCGTTGAGTTAGAAAACACTGAAGCTTTCTTT.

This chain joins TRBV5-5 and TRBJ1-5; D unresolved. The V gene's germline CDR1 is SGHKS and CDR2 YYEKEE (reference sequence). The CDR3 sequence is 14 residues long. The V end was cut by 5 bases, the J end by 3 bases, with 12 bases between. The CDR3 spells CASSITATNQPQHF. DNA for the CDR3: TGTGCCAGCAGTATAACAGCGACCAATCAGCCCCAGCATTTT. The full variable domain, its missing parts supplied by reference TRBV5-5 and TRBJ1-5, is DAGVTQSPTHLIKTRGQQVTLRCSPISGHKSVSWYQQVLGQGPQFIFQYYEKEERGRGNFPDRFSARQFPNYSSELNVNALLLGDSALYLCASSITATNQPQHFGDGTRLSIL.

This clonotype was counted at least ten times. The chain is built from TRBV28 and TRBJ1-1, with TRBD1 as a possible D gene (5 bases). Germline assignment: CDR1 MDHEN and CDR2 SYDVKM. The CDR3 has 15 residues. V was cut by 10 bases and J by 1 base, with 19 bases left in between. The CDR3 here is CATNGAYRWNTEAFF. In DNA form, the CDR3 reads TGTGCCACCAACGGGGCCTATCGGTGGAACACTGAAGCTTTCTTT.

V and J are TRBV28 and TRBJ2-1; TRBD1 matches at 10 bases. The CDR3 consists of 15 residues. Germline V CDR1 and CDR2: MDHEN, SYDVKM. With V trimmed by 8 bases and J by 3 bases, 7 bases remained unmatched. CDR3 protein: CASGRGQGYYNEQFF. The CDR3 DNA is TGTGCCAGCGGGCGGGGACAGGGGTACTACAATGAGCAGTTCTTC.

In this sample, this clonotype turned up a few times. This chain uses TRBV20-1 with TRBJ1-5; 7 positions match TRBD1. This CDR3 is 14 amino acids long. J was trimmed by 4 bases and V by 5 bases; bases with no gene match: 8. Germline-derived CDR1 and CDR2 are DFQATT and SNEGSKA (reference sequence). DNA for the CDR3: TGCAGTGCTGTGCCAGGGGGTAGGAATCAGCCCCAGCATTTT. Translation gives CSAVPGGRNQPQHF.

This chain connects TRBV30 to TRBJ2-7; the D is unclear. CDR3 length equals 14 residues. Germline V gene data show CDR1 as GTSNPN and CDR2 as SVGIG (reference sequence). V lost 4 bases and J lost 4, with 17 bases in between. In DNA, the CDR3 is TGTGCCTGGACCCGCTTAATCAGATTATACGAGCAGTACTTC. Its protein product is CAWTRLIRLYEQYF.

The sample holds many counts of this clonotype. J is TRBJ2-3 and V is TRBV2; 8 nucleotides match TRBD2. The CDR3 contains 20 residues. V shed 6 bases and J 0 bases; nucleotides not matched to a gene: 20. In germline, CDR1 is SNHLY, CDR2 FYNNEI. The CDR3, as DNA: TGTGCCAGCAGGGGGTTGGTCCGCCACAGCGGGAGAACTAGCACAGATACGCAGTATTTT. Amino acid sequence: CASRGLVRHSGRTSTDTQYF.

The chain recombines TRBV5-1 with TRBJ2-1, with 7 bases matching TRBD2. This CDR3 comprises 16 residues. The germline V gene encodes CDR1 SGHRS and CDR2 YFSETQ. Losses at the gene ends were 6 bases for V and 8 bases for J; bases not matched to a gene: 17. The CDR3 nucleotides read TGCGCCAGCACCCTCGGGGGGAGAGGAGGTGAGGATGAGCAGTTCTTC. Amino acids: CASTLGGRGGEDEQFF.

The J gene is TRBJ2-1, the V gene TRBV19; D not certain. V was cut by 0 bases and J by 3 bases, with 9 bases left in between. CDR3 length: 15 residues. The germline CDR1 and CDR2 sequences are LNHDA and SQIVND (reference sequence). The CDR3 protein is CASSIDRAGYNEQFF. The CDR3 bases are TGTGCCAGTAGTATAGACCGAGCAGGCTACAATGAGCAGTTCTTC.

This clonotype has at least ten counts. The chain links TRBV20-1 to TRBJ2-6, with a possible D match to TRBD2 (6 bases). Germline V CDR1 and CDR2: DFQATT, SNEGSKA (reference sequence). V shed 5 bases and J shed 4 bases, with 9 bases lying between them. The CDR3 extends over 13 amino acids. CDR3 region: CSAGGDGANVLTF. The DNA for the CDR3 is TGCAGTGCTGGAGGGGACGGGGCCAACGTCCTGACTTTC.

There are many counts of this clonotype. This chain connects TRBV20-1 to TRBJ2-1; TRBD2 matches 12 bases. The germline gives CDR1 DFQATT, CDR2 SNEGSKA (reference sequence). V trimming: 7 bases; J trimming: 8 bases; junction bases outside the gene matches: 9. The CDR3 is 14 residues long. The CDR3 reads CSVLTSGSRHEQFF. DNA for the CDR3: TGCAGTGTCCTGACTAGCGGGAGTCGGCATGAGCAGTTCTTC.

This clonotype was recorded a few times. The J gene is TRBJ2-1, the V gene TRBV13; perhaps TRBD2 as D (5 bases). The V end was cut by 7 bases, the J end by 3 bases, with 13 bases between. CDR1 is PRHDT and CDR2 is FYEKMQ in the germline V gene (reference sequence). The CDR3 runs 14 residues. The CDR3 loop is CASKRAELYNEQFF. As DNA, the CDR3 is TGTGCCAGCAAGAGAGCGGAACTCTACAATGAGCAGTTCTTC.

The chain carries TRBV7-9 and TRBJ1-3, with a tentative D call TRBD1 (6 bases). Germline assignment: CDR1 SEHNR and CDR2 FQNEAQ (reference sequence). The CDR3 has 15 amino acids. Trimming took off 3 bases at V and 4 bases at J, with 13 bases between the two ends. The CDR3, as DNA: TGTGCCAGCAGCTTGAAAGGGGGTTCGGGAAACACCATATATTTT. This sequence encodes CASSLKGGSGNTIYF.

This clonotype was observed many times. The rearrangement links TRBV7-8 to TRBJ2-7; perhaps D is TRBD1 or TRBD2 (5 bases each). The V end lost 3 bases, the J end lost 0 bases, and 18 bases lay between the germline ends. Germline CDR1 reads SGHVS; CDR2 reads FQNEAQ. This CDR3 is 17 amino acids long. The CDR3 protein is CASSLGLGETISYEQYF. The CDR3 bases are TGTGCCAGCAGCTTGGGATTGGGGGAAACGATCTCCTACGAGCAGTACTTC.

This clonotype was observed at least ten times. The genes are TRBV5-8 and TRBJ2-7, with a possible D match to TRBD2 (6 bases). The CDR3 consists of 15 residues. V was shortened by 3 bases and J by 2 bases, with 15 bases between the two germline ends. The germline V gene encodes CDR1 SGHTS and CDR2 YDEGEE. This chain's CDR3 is CASSSPGTGAYEQYF. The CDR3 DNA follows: TGTGCCAGCAGCTCCCCCGGGACTGGGGCCTACGAGCAGTACTTC.

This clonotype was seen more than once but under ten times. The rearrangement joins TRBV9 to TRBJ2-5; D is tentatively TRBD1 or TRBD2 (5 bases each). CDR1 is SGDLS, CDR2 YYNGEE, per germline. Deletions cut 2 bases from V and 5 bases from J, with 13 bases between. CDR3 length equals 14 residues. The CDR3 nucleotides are TGTGCCAGCAGCGTCGGGGCGGGTAGGGAGACCCAGTACTTC. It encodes CASSVGAGRETQYF.

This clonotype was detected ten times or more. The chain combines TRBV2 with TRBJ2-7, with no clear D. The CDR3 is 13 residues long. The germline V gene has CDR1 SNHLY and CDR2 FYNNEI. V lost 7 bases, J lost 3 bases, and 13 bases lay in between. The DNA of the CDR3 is TGTGCCAGCACCCGAGGAGCCGGCTACGAGCAGTACTTC. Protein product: CASTRGAGYEQYF.

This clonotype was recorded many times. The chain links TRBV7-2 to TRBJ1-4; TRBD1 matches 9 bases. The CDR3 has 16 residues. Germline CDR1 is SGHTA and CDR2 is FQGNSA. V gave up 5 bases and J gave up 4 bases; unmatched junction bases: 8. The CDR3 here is CASSRPRDRDNEKLFF. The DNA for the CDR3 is TGTGCCAGCAGCCGCCCCCGGGACAGGGATAATGAAAAACTGTTTTTT.

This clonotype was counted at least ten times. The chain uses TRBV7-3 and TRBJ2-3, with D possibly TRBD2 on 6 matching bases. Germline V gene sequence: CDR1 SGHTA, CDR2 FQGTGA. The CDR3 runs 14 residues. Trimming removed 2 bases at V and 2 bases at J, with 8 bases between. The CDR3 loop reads CASSLGRNTDTQYF. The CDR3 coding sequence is TGTGCCAGCAGCTTAGGGAGGAACACAGATACGCAGTATTTT.

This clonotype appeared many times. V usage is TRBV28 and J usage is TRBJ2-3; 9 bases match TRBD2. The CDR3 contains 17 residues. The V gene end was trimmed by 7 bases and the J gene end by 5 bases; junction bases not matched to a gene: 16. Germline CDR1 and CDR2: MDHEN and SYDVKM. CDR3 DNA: TGTGCCAGCATCCATTCGGGACTAGCTTCTCGCGGAGATACGCAGTATTTT. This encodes CASIHSGLASRGDTQYF.

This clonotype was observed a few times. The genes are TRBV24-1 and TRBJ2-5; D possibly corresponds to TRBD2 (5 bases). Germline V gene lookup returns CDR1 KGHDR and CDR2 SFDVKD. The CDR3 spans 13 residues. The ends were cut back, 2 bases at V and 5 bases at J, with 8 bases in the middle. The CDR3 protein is CATSDSGKETQYF. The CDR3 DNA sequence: TGTGCCACCAGTGATTCCGGGAAGGAGACCCAGTACTTC.

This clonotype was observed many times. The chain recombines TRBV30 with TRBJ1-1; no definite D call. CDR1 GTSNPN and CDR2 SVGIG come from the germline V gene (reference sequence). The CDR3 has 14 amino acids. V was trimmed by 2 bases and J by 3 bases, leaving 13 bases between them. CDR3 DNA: TGTGCCTGGAGTTCCCTCATTGCGGACACTGAAGCTTTCTTT. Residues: CAWSSLIADTEAFF.

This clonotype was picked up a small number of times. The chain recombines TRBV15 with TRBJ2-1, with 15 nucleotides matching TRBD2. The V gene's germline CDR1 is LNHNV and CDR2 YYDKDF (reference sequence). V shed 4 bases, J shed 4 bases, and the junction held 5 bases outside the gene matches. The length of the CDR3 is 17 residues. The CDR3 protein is CATSTPGTSGRYNEQFF. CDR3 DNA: TGTGCCACCAGCACCCCCGGGACTAGCGGGAGGTACAATGAGCAGTTCTTC. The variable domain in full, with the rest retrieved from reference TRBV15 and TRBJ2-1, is DAMVIQNPRYQVTQFGKPVTLSCSQTLNHNVMYWYQQKSSQAPKLLFHYYDKDFNNEADTPDNFQSRRPNTSFCFLDIRSPGLGDTAMYLCATSTPGTSGRYNEQFFGPGTRLTVL.

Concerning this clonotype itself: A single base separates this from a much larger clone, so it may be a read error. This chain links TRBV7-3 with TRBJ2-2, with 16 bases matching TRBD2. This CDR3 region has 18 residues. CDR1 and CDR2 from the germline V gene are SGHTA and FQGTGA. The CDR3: CTSSPPGLAGGDTGELFF. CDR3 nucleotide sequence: TGTACCAGCAGCCCACCGGGACTAGCGGGAGGGGACACCGGGGAGCTGTTTTTT. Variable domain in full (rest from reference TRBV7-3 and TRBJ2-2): GAGVSQTPSNKVTEKGKYVELRCDPISGHTALYWYRQSLGQGPEFLIYFQGTGAADDSGLPNDRFFAVRPEGSVSTLKIQRTERGDSAVYLCTSSPPGLAGGDTGELFFGEGSRLTVL.

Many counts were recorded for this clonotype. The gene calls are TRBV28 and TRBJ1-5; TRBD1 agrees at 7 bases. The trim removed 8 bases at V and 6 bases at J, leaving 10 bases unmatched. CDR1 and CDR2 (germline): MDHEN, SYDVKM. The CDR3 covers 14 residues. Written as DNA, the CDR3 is TGTGCCAGCGGAACAGGGGAAGTTGGTCAGCCCCAGCATTTT. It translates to CASGTGEVGQPQHF.